This is a list of T cell receptor beta chains from one sample in a study of PD-L1 blockade in urothelial cancer. The table came from immunoSEQ multiplex PCR; TCRdb's copy has only in-frame clones and leaves some out. Here the sample spans tens of thousands of clones, about four fifths being singletons. The sequences come from PBMCs, collected around atezolizumab (anti-PD-L1) treatment. The receptor source for this set is a woman in her seventies with urothelial cancer. Both conserved end residues are part of each CDR3. A D gene is named only where the DNA matches it firmly. Size tells how often a clone was seen (once, few, many) or the class of an expanded clone, and some rows leave it out.

clone_size d_call j_call v_call cdr3_aa cdr3_nt
. . TRBJ2-7 TRBV11-2 CASSLSGVGSYEQYF TGTGCCAGCAGCTTATCGGGGGTCGGCTCCTACGAGCAGTACTTC
once . TRBJ2-2 TRBV30 CASSRGSGELFF TGTGCCTCCTCGCGGGGATCCGGGGAGCTGTTTTTT
. . TRBJ2-7 TRBV15 CATSRDWAGNPYEQYF TGTGCCACCAGCAGAGATTGGGCGGGGAATCCCTACGAGCAGTACTTC
. . TRBJ2-7 TRBV5-6 CASSWRDGLREQYF TGTGCCAGCAGCTGGAGGGACGGGTTGCGGGAGCAGTACTTC
once TRBD1 TRBJ2-6 TRBV18 CASSPSGGARSGANVLTF TGTGCCAGCTCACCGTCAGGGGGCGCGCGGTCTGGGGCCAACGTCCTGACTTTC
once TRBD2 TRBJ2-3 TRBV5-1 CASSLAGTSGGETQYF TGCGCCAGCAGCTTGGCCGGGACTAGCGGGGGGGAGACGCAGTATTTT
. . TRBJ1-6 TRBV5-1 CASSLGTGYNSPLHF TGCGCCAGCAGCTTGGGAACAGGATATAATTCACCCCTCCACTTT
. TRBD1 TRBJ1-4 TRBV19 CASSPSRQGINEKLFF TGTGCCAGTAGTCCCAGCCGACAGGGTATTAATGAAAAACTGTTTTTT
. . TRBJ1-5 TRBV14 CASSHYDKQGVSNQPQHF TGTGCCAGCAGCCATTACGACAAGCAAGGGGTTAGCAATCAGCCCCAGCATTTT
. TRBD1 TRBJ1-5 TRBV28 CASRRTGSSNQPQHF TGTGCCAGCAGACGGACAGGGTCCTCGAATCAGCCCCAGCATTTT
. . TRBJ2-5 TRBV7-2 CASSLAGPQETQYF TGTGCCAGCAGCTTAGCGGGGCCACAAGAGACCCAGTACTTC
. TRBD1 TRBJ2-4 TRBV11-2 CASSLDPGTGPNIQYF TGTGCCAGCAGCTTAGACCCCGGGACAGGGCCAAACATTCAGTACTTC
. TRBD2 TRBJ2-3 TRBV25-1 CASSELQRDSTDTQYF TGTGCCAGCAGTGAACTCCAGCGGGATAGCACAGATACGCAGTATTTT
few TRBD2 TRBJ2-2 TRBV6-6 CASIRSQTSGSGELFF TGTGCCAGCATCCGTTCTCAGACTAGCGGTTCCGGGGAGCTGTTTTTT
. . TRBJ2-3 TRBV5-1 CASSLDTTSTDTQYF TGCGCCAGCAGCTTGGATACTACCAGCACAGATACGCAGTATTTT
. . TRBJ2-7 TRBV29-1 CSVDRGGEQYF TGCAGCGTTGACAGGGGTGGCGAGCAGTACTTC
. . TRBJ1-4 TRBV4-1 CASRKKTVRAGWATNEKLFF TGCGCCAGCAGGAAAAAGACCGTACGGGCAGGGTGGGCGACTAATGAAAAACTGTTTTTT
once . TRBJ2-2 TRBV4-2 CASSQTEPNTGELFF TGTGCCAGCAGCCAGACAGAACCGAACACCGGGGAGCTGTTTTTT
. . TRBJ2-1 TRBV10-1 CASSGADSYNEQFF TGCGCCAGCAGTGGGGCCGACTCCTACAATGAGCAGTTCTTC
. . TRBJ1-4 TRBV28 CASSLGDRGEKLFF TGTGCCAGCAGTTTAGGGGATCGGGGTGAAAAACTGTTTTTT
. . TRBJ2-5 TRBV20-1 CSARRETQYF TGCAGTGCTAGACGAGAGACCCAGTACTTC
few TRBD1 TRBJ2-7 TRBV4-1 CASSYGQGSDSYEQYF TGCGCCAGCAGCTACGGACAGGGGAGCGACTCCTACGAGCAGTACTTC
once TRBD2 TRBJ2-5 TRBV13 CASSLGLAGERETQYF TGTGCCAGCAGCTTAGGCCTAGCGGGGGAACGAGAGACCCAGTACTTC
. . TRBJ2-7 TRBV10-3 CAISESSYEQYF TGTGCCATCAGTGAGTCTTCGTACGAGCAGTACTTC
. . TRBJ2-7 TRBV5-1 CASSIQGDNEQYF TGCGCCAGCAGCATCCAGGGTGATAACGAGCAGTACTTC
few . TRBJ2-6 TRBV7-2 CASRTGVGNSGANVLTF TGTGCCAGCAGAACCGGGGTCGGGAACTCTGGGGCCAACGTCCTGACTTTC
. . TRBJ2-1 TRBV5-6 CASGIGGPGYYEQFF TGTGCCAGCGGGATCGGGGGGCCTGGTTACTATGAGCAGTTCTTC
. . TRBJ2-7 TRBV7-9 CASSFEAYEQYF TGTGCCAGCAGCTTTGAGGCGTATGAGCAGTACTTC
. TRBD2 TRBJ2-5 TRBV7-6 CASSLAALAAQETQYF TGTGCCAGCAGCTTAGCAGCGCTAGCGGCACAAGAGACCCAGTACTTC
. . TRBJ1-2 TRBV6-1 CASRGTEGLGYTF TGTGCCAGCAGGGGAACGGAGGGCCTTGGCTACACCTTT
. TRBD1 TRBJ2-7 TRBV13 CASSLGRGQLASGEQYF TGTGCCAGCAGCTTAGGCCGGGGACAGCTCGCTTCGGGCGAGCAGTACTTC
. TRBD2 TRBJ2-7 TRBV6-1 CASSQLAGGTYEQYF TGTGCCAGCAGTCAGCTAGCGGGAGGTACCTACGAGCAGTACTTC
. TRBD1 TRBJ2-1 TRBV5-1 CASRRGTGVGDEQFF TGCGCCAGCAGGCGAGGGACAGGGGTTGGCGATGAGCAGTTCTTC
. TRBD1 TRBJ2-7 TRBV7-6 CASSSADRGYEQYF TGTGCCAGCAGCTCCGCGGACAGGGGCTACGAGCAGTACTTC
once TRBD2 TRBJ2-7 TRBV6-6 CASSSMTSVGFLEQYF TGTGCCAGCAGCTCTATGACTAGCGTAGGTTTTCTGGAGCAGTACTTC
. . TRBJ2-5 TRBV10-3 CAISDWGSETQYF TGTGCCATCAGTGATTGGGGCTCAGAGACCCAGTACTTC
. TRBD1 TRBJ2-2 TRBV30 CAWNGQGPSTGELFF TGTGCCTGGAACGGACAGGGCCCGAGCACCGGGGAGCTGTTTTTT
. TRBD1 TRBJ2-2 TRBV5-1 CASKWTGDTGELFF TGCGCCAGCAAATGGACAGGGGACACCGGGGAGCTGTTTTTT
once TRBD1 TRBJ1-3 TRBV5-1 CASSPGTGLGNTIYF TGCGCCAGCAGCCCGGGGACAGGCCTCGGAAACACCATATATTTT
. . TRBJ2-5 TRBV28 CASSFLGAQETQYF TGTGCCAGCAGTTTCTTGGGGGCCCAAGAGACCCAGTACTTC
. TRBD2 TRBJ2-1 TRBV11-3 CASSLDGLAGDNEQFF TGTGCCAGCAGCTTAGATGGGCTAGCGGGGGACAATGAGCAGTTCTTC
. . TRBJ1-6 TRBV19 CASSIRGRSPLHF TGTGCCAGTAGTATACGGGGTCGATCACCCCTCCACTTT
. TRBD1 TRBJ2-1 TRBV2 CASNTRGRGQFF TGTGCCAGCAATACCAGGGGGCGGGGGCAGTTCTTC
. . TRBJ2-3 TRBV28 CASNGGVESTDTQYF TGTGCCAGCAATGGCGGAGTCGAGAGCACAGATACGCAGTATTTT
. . TRBJ1-1 TRBV18 CASSSPGGNTEAFF TGTGCCAGCTCCTCCCCTGGAGGGAACACTGAAGCTTTCTTT
. TRBD1 TRBJ2-7 TRBV5-4 CASSRKGTGTVSYEQYF TGTGCCAGCAGCCGAAAAGGGACCGGGACAGTGTCCTACGAGCAGTACTTC
. TRBD2 TRBJ2-7 TRBV5-1 CASRLAGVPLHEQYF TGCGCCAGCAGACTAGCGGGGGTTCCTCTCCACGAGCAGTACTTC
. TRBD1 TRBJ1-1 TRBV7-9 CASTRDRDGPEAFF TGTGCCAGCACGCGGGACAGGGATGGACCTGAAGCTTTCTTT
. TRBD1 TRBJ1-1 TRBV5-1 CASSLGRDRVYTEAFF TGCGCCAGCAGCTTGGGCAGGGACAGGGTTTACACTGAAGCTTTCTTT
. . TRBJ2-5 TRBV27 CASSLKVETGQETQYF TGTGCCAGCAGTTTAAAGGTGGAGACCGGACAAGAGACCCAGTACTTC
. . TRBJ2-7 TRBV10-3 CAISEPSGESYEQYF TGTGCCATCAGTGAGCCTTCGGGAGAGTCCTACGAGCAGTACTTC
. . TRBJ2-6 TRBV5-5 CASSLVDSGANVLTF TGTGCCAGCAGCTTGGTAGACTCTGGGGCCAACGTCCTGACTTTC
. . TRBJ2-2 TRBV30 CAWSGQVTGELFF TGTGCCTGGAGTGGACAGGTCACCGGGGAGCTGTTTTTT
. . TRBJ2-6 TRBV5-1 CASSLGAISGANVLTF TGCGCCAGCAGCTTGGGCGCAATCTCTGGGGCCAACGTCCTGACTTTC
. . TRBJ1-6 TRBV25-1 CASSGGGSNSPLHF TGTGCCAGCAGTGGGGGGGGATCCAATTCACCCCTCCACTTT
. . TRBJ1-1 TRBV7-2 CASSSPAGPEAFF TGTGCCAGCAGCTCCCCGGCAGGGCCTGAAGCTTTCTTT
few TRBD1 TRBJ2-5 TRBV4-1 CASSQWTGGYQETQYF TGCGCCAGCAGCCAGTGGACAGGGGGGTACCAAGAGACCCAGTACTTC